The sequence of this T cell receptor beta chain was determined in a study of blood T cell repertoires in COVID-19. Study context: The study drew acute and convalescent COVID-19 samples from the United States, Italy and Spain.

This CDR3 has 14 residues. Germline CDR1 and CDR2: SQVTM and ANQGSEA. V was clipped by 3 bases and J by 8 bases; unmatched bases: 5. Study processing details: Nucleated cell number was recorded as an estimate derived from reference gene primer amplification. The repertoire was sequenced with immunoSEQ multiplex PCR; TCRdb's copy has only in-frame clones and lacks some. That table gives V, J and clone size, and the DNA gave D and trimming. Found here are around 140,000 clones, about nine tenths of them singletons; the top ten hold 9% to 12%. The rearrangement joins TRBV29-1 to TRBJ1-6; TRBD1 matches at 9 bases. The source of this sequence is a man aged 50 to 60 with acute or convalescent COVID-19. The specimen was peripheral blood. The CDR3 sequence is CSVDGQGQDSPLHF. The CDR3 nucleotides read TGCAGCGTTGACGGACAGGGGCAGGATTCACCCCTCCACTTT.